What follows describes a single T cell receptor (beta chain). This sample is drawn from a study of cytomegalovirus exposure and HLA in healthy donors. The CDR3 sequence is 15 residues long. Germline loops: CDR1 SGHAT, CDR2 FQNNGV. Trimming shortened V by 2 bases and J by 1 base, and 11 bases separated the two germline ends. PCR amplification relied on 60 Vbeta primers (plus 13 Jbeta primers). Only in-frame clones appear in the TCRdb table, and some are missing; sequencing was by immunoSEQ multiplex PCR. The sample has approximately 130,000 clones; roughly 80% are singletons. This TCR was sampled from a woman in her forties or fifties in good health and CMV-seropositive. The material sequenced was PBMCs. The rearrangement joins TRBV11-2 to TRBJ1-1; D unclear. The CDR3 nucleotides are TGTGCCAGCAGCTTAAATCCCCGCGGGAACACTGAAGCTTTCTTT. Its translation: CASSLNPRGNTEAFF.